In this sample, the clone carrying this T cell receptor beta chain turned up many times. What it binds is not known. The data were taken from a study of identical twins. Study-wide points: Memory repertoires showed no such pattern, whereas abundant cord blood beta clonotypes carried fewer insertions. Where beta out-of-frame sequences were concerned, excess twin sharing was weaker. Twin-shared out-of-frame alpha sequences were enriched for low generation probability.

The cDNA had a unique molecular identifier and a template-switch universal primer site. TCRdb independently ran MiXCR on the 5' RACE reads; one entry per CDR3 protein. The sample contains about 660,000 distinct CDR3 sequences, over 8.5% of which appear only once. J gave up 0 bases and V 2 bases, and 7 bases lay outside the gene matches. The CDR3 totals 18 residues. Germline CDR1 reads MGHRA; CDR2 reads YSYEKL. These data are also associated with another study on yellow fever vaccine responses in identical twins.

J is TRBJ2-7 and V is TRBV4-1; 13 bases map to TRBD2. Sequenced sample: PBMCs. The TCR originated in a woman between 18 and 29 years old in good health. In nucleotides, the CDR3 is TGCGCCAGCAGCCAATCACCCGGGACTAGCGGGGTCTCCTACGAGCAGTACTTC. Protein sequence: CASSQSPGTSGVSYEQYF.